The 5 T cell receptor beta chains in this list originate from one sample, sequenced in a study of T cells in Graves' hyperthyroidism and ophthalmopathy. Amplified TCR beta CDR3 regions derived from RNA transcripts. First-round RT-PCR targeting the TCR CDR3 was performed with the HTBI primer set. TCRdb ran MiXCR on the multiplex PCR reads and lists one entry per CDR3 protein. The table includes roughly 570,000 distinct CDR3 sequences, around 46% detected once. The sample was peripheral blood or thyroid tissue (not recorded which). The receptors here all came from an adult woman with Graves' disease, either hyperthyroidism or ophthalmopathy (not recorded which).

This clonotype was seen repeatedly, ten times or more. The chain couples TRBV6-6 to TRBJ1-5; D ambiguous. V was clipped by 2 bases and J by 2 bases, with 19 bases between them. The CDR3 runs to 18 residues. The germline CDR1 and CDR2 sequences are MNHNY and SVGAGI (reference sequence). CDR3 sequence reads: CASSYPKVSRYGNQPQHF. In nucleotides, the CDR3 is TGTGCCAGCAGTTACCCGAAGGTATCCAGGTACGGCAATCAGCCCCAGCATTTT.

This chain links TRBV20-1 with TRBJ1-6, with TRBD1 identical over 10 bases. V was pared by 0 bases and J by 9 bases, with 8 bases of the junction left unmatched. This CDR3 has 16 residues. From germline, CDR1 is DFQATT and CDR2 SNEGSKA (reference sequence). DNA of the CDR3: TGCAGTGCTAGAGAGACAGGGGGCTCACAGATTTCACCCCTCCACTTT. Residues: CSARETGGSQISPLHF.

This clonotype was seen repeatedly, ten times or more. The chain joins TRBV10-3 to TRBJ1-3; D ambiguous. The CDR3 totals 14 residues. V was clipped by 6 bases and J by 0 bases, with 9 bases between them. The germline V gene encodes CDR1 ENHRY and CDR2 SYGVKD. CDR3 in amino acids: CAIRDSLSGNTIYF. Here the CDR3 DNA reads TGTGCCATCAGGGATTCCCTCTCTGGAAACACCATATATTTT.

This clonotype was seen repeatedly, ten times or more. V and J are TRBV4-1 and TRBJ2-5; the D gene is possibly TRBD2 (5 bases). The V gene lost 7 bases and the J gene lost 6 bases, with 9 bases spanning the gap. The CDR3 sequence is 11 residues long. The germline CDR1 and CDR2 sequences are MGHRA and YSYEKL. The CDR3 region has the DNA TGCGCCAGCAAGCCGGGGAAGACCCAGTACTTC. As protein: CASKPGKTQYF.

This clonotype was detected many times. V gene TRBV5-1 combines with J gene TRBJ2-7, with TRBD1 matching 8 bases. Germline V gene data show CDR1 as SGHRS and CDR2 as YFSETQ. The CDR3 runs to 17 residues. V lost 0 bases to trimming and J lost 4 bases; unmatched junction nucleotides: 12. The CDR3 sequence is CASSLGPDRVRGYEQYF. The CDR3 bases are TGCGCCAGCAGCTTGGGGCCGGACAGGGTAAGGGGTTACGAGCAGTACTTC.